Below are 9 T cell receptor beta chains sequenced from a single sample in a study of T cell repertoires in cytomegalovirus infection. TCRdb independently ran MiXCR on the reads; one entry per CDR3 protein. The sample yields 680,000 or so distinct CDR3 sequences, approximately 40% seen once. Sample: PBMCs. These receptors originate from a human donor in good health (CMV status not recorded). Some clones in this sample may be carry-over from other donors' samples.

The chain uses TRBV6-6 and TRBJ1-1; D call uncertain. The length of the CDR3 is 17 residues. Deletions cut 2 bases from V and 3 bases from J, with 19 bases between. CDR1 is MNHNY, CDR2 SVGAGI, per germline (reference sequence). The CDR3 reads CASSYSPPWGSDTEAFF. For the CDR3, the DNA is TGTGCCAGCAGTTACAGCCCACCCTGGGGAAGCGACACTGAAGCTTTCTTT.

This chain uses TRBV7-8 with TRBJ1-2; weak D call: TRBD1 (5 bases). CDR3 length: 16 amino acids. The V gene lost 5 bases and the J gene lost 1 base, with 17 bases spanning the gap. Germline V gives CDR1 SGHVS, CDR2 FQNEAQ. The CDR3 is CASSARDEAFNYGYTF. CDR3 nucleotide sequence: TGTGCCAGCAGCGCCCGGGACGAGGCTTTTAACTATGGCTACACCTTC.

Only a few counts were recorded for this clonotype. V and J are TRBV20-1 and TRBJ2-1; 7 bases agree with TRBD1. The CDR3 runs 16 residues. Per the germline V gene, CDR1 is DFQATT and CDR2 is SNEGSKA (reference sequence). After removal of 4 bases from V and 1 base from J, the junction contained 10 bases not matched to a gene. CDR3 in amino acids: CSANYGTVKSYNEQFF. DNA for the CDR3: TGCAGTGCTAACTACGGGACAGTTAAGTCCTACAATGAGCAGTTCTTC.

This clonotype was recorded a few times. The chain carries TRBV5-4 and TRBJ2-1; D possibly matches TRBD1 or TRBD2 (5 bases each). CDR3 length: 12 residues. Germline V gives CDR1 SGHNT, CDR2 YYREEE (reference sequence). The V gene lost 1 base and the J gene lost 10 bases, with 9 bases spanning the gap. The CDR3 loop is CASSLWDGEQFF. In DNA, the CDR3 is TGTGCCAGCAGCTTGTGGGACGGGGAGCAGTTCTTC. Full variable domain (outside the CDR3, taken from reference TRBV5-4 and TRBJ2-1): ETGVTQSPTHLIKTRGQQVTLRCSSQSGHNTVSWYQQALGQGPQFIFQYYREEENGRGNFPPRFSGLQFPNYSSELNVNALELDDSALYLCASSLWDGEQFFGPGTRLTVL.

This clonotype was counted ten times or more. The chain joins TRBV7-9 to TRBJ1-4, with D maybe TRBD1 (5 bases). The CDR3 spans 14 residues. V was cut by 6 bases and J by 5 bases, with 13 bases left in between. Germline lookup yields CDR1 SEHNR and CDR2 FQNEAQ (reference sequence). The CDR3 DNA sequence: TGTGCCAGCAGTCGGGACGGTCTAAATGAAAAACTGTTTTTT. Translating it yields CASSRDGLNEKLFF.

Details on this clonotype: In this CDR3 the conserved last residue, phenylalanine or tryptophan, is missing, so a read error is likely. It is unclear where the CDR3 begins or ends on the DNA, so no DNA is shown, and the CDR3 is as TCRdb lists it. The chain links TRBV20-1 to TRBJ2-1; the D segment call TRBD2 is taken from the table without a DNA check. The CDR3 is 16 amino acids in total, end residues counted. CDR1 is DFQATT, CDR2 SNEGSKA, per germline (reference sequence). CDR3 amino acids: CSAKSPSGRAYNEQLL.

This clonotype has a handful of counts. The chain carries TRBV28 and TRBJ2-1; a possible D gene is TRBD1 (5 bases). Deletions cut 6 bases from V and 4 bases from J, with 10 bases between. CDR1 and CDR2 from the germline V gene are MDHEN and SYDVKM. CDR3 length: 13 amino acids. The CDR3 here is CASSRQHYNEQFF. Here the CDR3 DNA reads TGTGCCAGCAGCCGACAGCATTACAATGAGCAGTTCTTC.

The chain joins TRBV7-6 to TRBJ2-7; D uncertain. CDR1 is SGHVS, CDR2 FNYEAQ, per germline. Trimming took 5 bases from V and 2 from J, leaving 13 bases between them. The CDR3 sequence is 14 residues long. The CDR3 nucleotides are TGTGCCAGCAGCCAGTCCCTAGATCCCTACGAGCAGTACTTC. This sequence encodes CASSQSLDPYEQYF.

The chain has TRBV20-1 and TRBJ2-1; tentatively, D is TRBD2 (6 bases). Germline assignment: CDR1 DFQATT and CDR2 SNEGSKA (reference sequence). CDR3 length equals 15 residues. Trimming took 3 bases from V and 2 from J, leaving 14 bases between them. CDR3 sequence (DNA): TGCAGTGCTAGGATTCTGACGGGGGCCTACAATGAGCAGTTCTTC. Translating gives CSARILTGAYNEQFF.